This section outlines one T cell receptor (beta chain) sequence together with its context. The antigen is undetermined. The data were obtained in a study of identical twins. Notes on the study in general: Conclusions relied on cross-sectional statistical analysis, not following the same donors. With abundant cord blood beta clonotypes, insertions were fewer; memory repertoires showed no such pattern. Out-of-frame alpha sequences shared by twins showed excess low generation probability.

Each cDNA held unique molecular identifiers, and template switching gave it a universal primer site. TCRdb recomputed calls from the 5' RACE reads with MiXCR, one row per CDR3 protein. In the table there are approximately 690,000 distinct CDR3 sequences, 6.1% of which are singletons. The CDR3 length is 16 residues. Between the trimmed V and J ends, which lost 5 bases and 0 bases, there was a span of 14 bases. J is TRBJ2-1 and V is TRBV12-3 or TRBV12-4; tentative D call: TRBD2 (6 bases). This TCR came from a man aged 18-30 years in good health. The sequenced material came from naive T cells sorted from blood. The CDR3 protein is CASSPRESSSYNEQFF. For the CDR3, the DNA is TGTGCCAGCAGTCCTCGGGAGTCGAGCTCCTACAATGAGCAGTTCTTC.